This entry is about one T cell receptor (beta chain). The data belong to a study of shared clonotypes between healthy human individuals. Naive-designated CD8 cells lacked CD45RO, were positively enriched for CCR7, and omitted terminally differentiated effector memory CD45RA+ cells. Looked up from germline, CDR1 is SQVTM and CDR2 is ANQGSEA. The CDR3 spans 13 residues. Trimming cost V 2 bases and J 5 bases, with 12 bases left between them. The data were produced by immunoSEQ multiplex PCR, yet TCRdb's version contains in-frame clones alone and is incomplete. The sample gives around 2.1 million clones, roughly 91% of which show up once; 1.5% to 2% is in the top ten.

Input material: naive CD8+ T cells from PBMCs. The sequence derives from a man aged 18 to 35 in good health. Some clones in this sample may be carry-over from other donors' samples. This chain joins TRBV29-1 and TRBJ2-5; D is ambiguous. This CDR3 is CSVELLRDETQYF. DNA for the CDR3: TGCAGCGTTGAACTATTAAGGGATGAGACCCAGTACTTC.